These 24 T cell receptor beta chains came from one sample sequenced in a study of beta chain features in type 1 diabetes (dated 2018 in TCRdb). Library preparation was by the immunoSEQ multiplex PCR assay. The entire amount of isolated RNA was reverse transcribed using the High Capacity cDNA Reverse Transcription Kit, so the sequenced TCRB transcripts were expressed ones. The table comes from immuneACCESS by way of TCRdb, which keeps in-frame sequences with V and J called. Part of the clones is missing from these tables; in studies checked, under half for an unresolved V gene and the rest for unknown reasons. The sample table records about 150,000 clones; 11% of these occur just once. The top ten clonotypes cover over 2% of the sample. The sequenced sample consisted of central memory CD4+ T cells from blood. These TCRs come from a man between 18 and 35 years old in good health.

The rearrangement uses TRBV23-1 and TRBJ1-5, with 7 bases fitting TRBD1. TRBV23-1 is an ORF; its function is uncertain. V lost 2 bases and J lost 3; bases outside the gene matches: 13. There are 18 residues in the CDR3. The CDR3 DNA sequence: TGCGCCAGCAGTCAAATCCTGTCCCGACAGGGCGACAATCAGCCCCAGCATTTT. It codes for CASSQILSRQGDNQPQHF.

This clone has more than one count but fewer than ten. The rearrangement joins TRBV30 to TRBJ1-4; TRBD1 aligns across 8 bases. This CDR3 spans 14 amino acids. Per the germline V gene, CDR1 is GTSNPN and CDR2 is SVGIG (reference sequence). The V gene end was trimmed by 5 bases and the J gene end by 8 bases; junction bases not matched to a gene: 10. DNA for the CDR3: TGTGCCTGGGGTACAGGGGGAGGACGAGAAAAACTGTTTTTT. This gives the protein CAWGTGGGREKLFF.

DNA for the CDR3: TGTGCCTGGAGTCAAAACAGGCACACTGAAGCTTTCTTT. Its translation: CAWSQNRHTEAFF. The V call is TRBV30, the J call TRBJ1-1; perhaps TRBD1 as D (5 bases). Trimming took off 2 bases at V and 3 bases at J, with 10 bases between the two ends. Germline CDR1 and CDR2: GTSNPN and SVGIG (reference sequence). This CDR3 is built from 13 residues.

The V call is TRBV5-1, the J call TRBJ2-2, with 8 bases that match TRBD2. With V trimmed by 2 bases and J by 3 bases, 9 bases remained unmatched. In germline, CDR1 is SGHRS, CDR2 YFSETQ. The CDR3 consists of 17 residues. The CDR3 region is CASSLTKRGRDTGELFF. The CDR3, as DNA: TGCGCCAGCAGCTTAACGAAGCGGGGGAGAGACACCGGGGAGCTGTTTTTT. The whole variable domain, remainder taken from reference TRBV5-1 and TRBJ2-2, is KAGVTQTPRYLIKTRGQQVTLSCSPISGHRSVSWYQQTPGQGLQFLFEYFSETQRNKGNFPGRFSGRQFSNSRSEMNVSTLELGDSALYLCASSLTKRGRDTGELFFGEGSRLTVL.

The V gene is TRBV28, the J gene TRBJ1-2; D ambiguous. CDR1 is MDHEN, CDR2 SYDVKM, per germline. The CDR3 extends over 13 amino acids. The V end was cut by 1 base, the J end by 8 bases, with 11 bases between. CDR3 nucleotides: TGTGCCAGCAGTTTATATACCCAACGCGGCTACACCTTC. It yields the protein CASSLYTQRGYTF.

The chain combines TRBV4-2 with TRBJ2-1; 7 nucleotides agree with TRBD1. There are 16 residues in the CDR3. In germline, CDR1 is LGHNA, CDR2 YNFKEQ. The ends lost 0 bases at V and 4 bases at J; junction bases unmatched: 6. CDR3 in amino acids: CASSQEGGLIYNEQFF. The CDR3 DNA sequence: TGTGCCAGCAGCCAAGAAGGGGGCCTTATTTACAATGAGCAGTTCTTC.

This clone was counted a few times. V is TRBV19 and J is TRBJ1-2; tentatively, D is TRBD1 (5 bases). Germline V lookup: CDR1 LNHDA, CDR2 SQIVND (reference sequence). The V gene lost 6 bases and the J gene lost 2 bases, with 10 bases spanning the gap. The CDR3 totals 13 residues. The CDR3 reads CASSSTVNYGYTF. DNA for the CDR3: TGTGCCAGTAGCTCGACAGTCAACTATGGCTACACCTTC.

The chain couples TRBV4-3 to TRBJ1-2; D is uncertain. The CDR3 covers 15 residues. Germline values: CDR1 LGHNA, CDR2 YSLEER. Trimming removed 1 base from V and 4 bases from J, with 13 bases in between. The CDR3 bases are TGCGCCAGCAGCCAAGGCTCCTCAGATGGCTATGGCTACACCTTC. The encoded protein is CASSQGSSDGYGYTF.

This clone turned up a few times. This chain uses TRBV10-3 with TRBJ1-5, with unresolved D. The CDR3 is 14 residues long. V was trimmed by 4 bases and J by 4 bases, leaving 11 bases between them. Germline V lookup: CDR1 ENHRY, CDR2 SYGVKD. The CDR3: CAISVRGENQPQHF. CDR3 nucleotides: TGTGCCATCAGTGTTCGGGGTGAGAATCAGCCCCAGCATTTT.

This chain uses TRBV29-1 with TRBJ2-3; 9 bases map to TRBD2. Germline lookup yields CDR1 SQVTM and CDR2 ANQGSEA. The CDR3 sequence is 15 residues long. The ends lost 4 bases at V and 11 bases at J; junction bases unmatched: 16. The CDR3 DNA reads as TGCAGCGTTGGATTCGCGGGAGGGTACACAGATGAGCAGTATTTT. It is translated as CSVGFAGGYTDEQYF.

This clone was seen at least ten times. The chain recombines TRBV28 with TRBJ2-4; maybe TRBD1 (5 bases). Per the germline V gene, CDR1 is MDHEN and CDR2 is SYDVKM. V lost 5 bases and J lost 0, with 11 bases in between. The CDR3 totals 15 residues. The CDR3 DNA follows: TGTGCCAGCAGTCTCGCCAGGGAAGCCAAAAACATTCAGTACTTC. This gives the protein CASSLAREAKNIQYF.

This clone was observed a few times. This chain connects TRBV7-2 to TRBJ2-5; D remains unclear. The CDR3 sequence is 14 residues long. Deletions cut 0 bases from V and 2 bases from J, with 7 bases between. Germline V CDR1 and CDR2: SGHTA, FQGNSA. CDR3 DNA sequence: TGTGCCAGCAGCTTAGCTTCGGCACAAGAGACCCAGTACTTC. It codes for CASSLASAQETQYF.

This clone turned up a few times. The chain is built from TRBV6-6 and TRBJ2-3; D may be TRBD1 (5 bases). Germline V CDR1 and CDR2: MNHNY, SVGAGI (reference sequence). This CDR3 is built from 14 residues. V lost 5 bases and J lost 3, with 12 bases in between. In DNA, the CDR3 is TGTGCCAGCAGTCGACAGAGTTCAACAGATACGCAGTATTTT. This codes for CASSRQSSTDTQYF.

This clone was detected a few times. The chain joins TRBV7-2 to TRBJ2-4, with TRBD1 as a possible D gene (5 bases). Germline values: CDR1 SGHTA, CDR2 FQGNSA. There are 15 residues in the CDR3. Trimming removed 6 bases at V and 2 bases at J, with 14 bases between. CDR3 DNA sequence: TGTGCCAGCAGGCCTCAGGGCAGCACCAAAAACATTCAGTACTTC. It codes for CASRPQGSTKNIQYF.

This clone has more than one count but fewer than ten. The junction does not match germline at one end; this may be a read error. This sequence joins TRBV29-1 and TRBJ1-2, with TRBD1 identical over 9 bases. The germline CDR1 and CDR2 sequences are SQVTM and ANQGSEA. This CDR3 region has 13 residues. CDR3 bases: TGCAGCGTTGAGGGTATCCTGGGACAGGGAAAGGCCTTC. Its protein product is CSVEGILGQGKAF.

This sequence joins TRBV2 and TRBJ2-7; tentatively, D is TRBD2 (5 bases). The germline V and J ends were trimmed by 6 bases and 9 bases, with 15 bases remaining between them. Germline loops: CDR1 SNHLY, CDR2 FYNNEI. The CDR3 consists of 12 residues. CDR3 amino acids: CASRGDWRWQYF. The CDR3 DNA is TGTGCCAGCAGGGGCGACTGGAGGTGGCAGTACTTC.

This clone was counted between two and nine times. The CDR3 DNA follows: TGTGCCAGCAGATCGGACAGGGTAGGAAACTATGGCTACACCTTC. It is translated as CASRSDRVGNYGYTF. V and J are TRBV27 and TRBJ1-2; TRBD1 aligns across 8 bases. Unmatched junction bases numbered 8, after V lost 6 bases and J lost 2 bases. Germline V CDR1 and CDR2: MNHEY, SMNVEV (reference sequence). This CDR3 is 15 amino acids long.

The gene calls are TRBV18 and TRBJ2-2; D unresolved. Trimming shortened V by 3 bases and J by 4 bases, and 6 bases separated the two germline ends. This CDR3 is built from 13 residues. In germline, CDR1 is KGHSH, CDR2 LQKENI. The DNA for the CDR3 is TGTGCCAGCTCACCGGATGGCACCGGGGAGCTGTTTTTT. Amino acids: CASSPDGTGELFF.

This rearrangement joins TRBV4-3 to TRBJ2-5; D is possibly TRBD1 or TRBD2 (6 bases each). CDR1 and CDR2 from the germline V gene are LGHNA and YSLEER. Trimming removed 1 base from V and 4 bases from J, with 10 bases in between. This CDR3 is built from 14 residues. CDR3 region: CASSQVGGGETQYF. CDR3 in DNA: TGCGCCAGCAGCCAAGTCGGGGGCGGAGAGACCCAGTACTTC.

This clone was detected many times. The chain combines TRBV18 with TRBJ1-2; D not resolved. Germline CDR1 is KGHSH and CDR2 is LQKENI. The CDR3 totals 13 residues. Trimming cost V 5 bases and J 5 bases, with 12 bases left between them. DNA of the CDR3: TGTGCCAGCTCAATGAACAGCCGGTATGGCTACACCTTC. Translating gives CASSMNSRYGYTF.

This clone has just a few counts. In DNA, the CDR3 is TGTGCCAGCACCTACAGGGGGGCTGGGGCCAACGTCCTGACTTTC. Its translation: CASTYRGAGANVLTF. V gene TRBV7-6 combines with J gene TRBJ2-6; the match to TRBD1 covers 8 bases. CDR1 and CDR2 from the germline V gene are SGHVS and FNYEAQ. The CDR3 covers 15 residues. With V trimmed by 7 bases and J by 2 bases, 4 bases remained unmatched.

This clone has a handful of counts. The chain recombines TRBV14 with TRBJ2-7; D is unclear. The CDR3 contains 15 residues. The germline V gene has CDR1 SGHDN and CDR2 FVKESK. V shed 0 bases and J shed 3 bases, with 12 bases lying between them. CDR3 region: CASSQESRAGYEQYF. The CDR3, as DNA: TGTGCCAGCAGCCAAGAATCTAGGGCAGGCTACGAGCAGTACTTC.

The J gene is TRBJ1-6, the V gene TRBV5-1; D ambiguous. Germline V CDR1 and CDR2: SGHRS, YFSETQ. V lost 0 bases and J lost 6, with 4 bases in between. CDR3 length: 13 amino acids. The CDR3 nucleotides read TGCGCCAGCAGCTTGGACGTTAATTCACCCCTCCACTTT. Residues: CASSLDVNSPLHF.

This clone has more than one count but fewer than ten. The chain links TRBV6-5 to TRBJ1-5, with no clear D. V lost 0 bases to trimming and J lost 3 bases, with 9 bases between them. Germline CDR1 is MNHEY and CDR2 is SVGAGI. This CDR3 has 15 amino acids. CDR3 sequence (DNA): TGTGCCAGCAGTTACTCCGGTCAAAACAATCAGCCCCAGCATTTT. It translates to CASSYSGQNNQPQHF.